This entry lists 13 T cell receptor beta chains sequenced from one sample in a study of blood T cell repertoires in COVID-19. The table came from immunoSEQ multiplex PCR; TCRdb's copy has only in-frame clones and leaves some out. The sample contains 310,000 or so clones, about 90% of which appear only once. Sequencing was performed on peripheral blood. Receptors originate from a woman aged 30 to 39 who had recovered from COVID-19.

This chain links TRBV2 with TRBJ2-7, with a possible D match to TRBD1 (6 bases). The length of the CDR3 is 13 residues. Germline V gene lookup returns CDR1 SNHLY and CDR2 FYNNEI. Deletions cut 9 bases from V and 7 bases from J, with 19 bases between. CDR3 sequence reads: CASSPTGLWEQYF. The DNA of the CDR3 is TGTGCCAGTTCTCCTACAGGGTTATGGGAGCAGTACTTC.

This chain joins TRBV4-2 and TRBJ1-5; TRBD1 matches 9 bases. Trimming at V came to 1 base and at J to 6 bases, leaving 4 bases not matched to a gene. Looked up from germline, CDR1 is LGHNA and CDR2 is YNFKEQ. The CDR3 contains 15 residues. CDR3 bases: TGTGCCAGCAGCCAAGGACAGGGGGATGCTCAGCCCCAGCATTTT. It encodes CASSQGQGDAQPQHF.

V is TRBV2 and J is TRBJ2-7, with a weak D call TRBD2 (6 bases). V was trimmed by 0 bases and J by 3 bases, leaving 9 bases between them. Germline CDR1 and CDR2: SNHLY and FYNNEI. CDR3 length: 14 amino acids. The CDR3 reads CASSEARRDYEQYF. The CDR3 bases are TGTGCCAGCAGTGAAGCCAGGCGGGACTACGAGCAGTACTTC.

J is TRBJ2-1 and V is TRBV5-1; 7 nucleotides match TRBD2. V was clipped by 0 bases and J by 9 bases; unmatched bases: 3. The CDR3 spans 13 residues. In germline, CDR1 is SGHRS, CDR2 YFSETQ. Here the CDR3 DNA reads TGCGCCAGCAGCTTGGCGGGACTAAGTGAGCAGTTCTTC. It is translated as CASSLAGLSEQFF.

The chain is built from TRBV5-4 and TRBJ2-5, with TRBD2 matching over 10 bases. Germline values: CDR1 SGHNT, CDR2 YYREEE (reference sequence). The V segment lost 0 bases and the J segment 3 bases; nucleotides outside the gene matches: 2. The CDR3 consists of 15 residues. Written as DNA, the CDR3 is TGTGCCAGCAGCTTGGATCTAGCGGGAGAAGAGACCCAGTACTTC. Translating gives CASSLDLAGEETQYF. The whole variable domain, remainder taken from reference TRBV5-4 and TRBJ2-5, is ETGVTQSPTHLIKTRGQQVTLRCSSQSGHNTVSWYQQALGQGPQFIFQYYREEENGRGNFPPRFSGLQFPNYSSELNVNALELDDSALYLCASSLDLAGEETQYFGPGTRLLVL.

The rearrangement joins TRBV11-1 to TRBJ2-1, with D uncertain. Trimming removed 0 bases from V and 7 bases from J, with 13 bases in between. The CDR3 covers 15 residues. CDR1 is SGHAT, CDR2 FQDESV, per germline (reference sequence). The chain's CDR3 is CASSLALSLLNEQFF. CDR3 nucleotide sequence: TGTGCCAGCAGCTTAGCACTTTCCCTGTTGAATGAGCAGTTCTTC.

This clone was counted once. The gene calls are TRBV19 and TRBJ1-1; 7 bases are shared with TRBD1. In germline, CDR1 is LNHDA, CDR2 SQIVND (reference sequence). The CDR3 is 12 amino acids. Germline trimming cut 0 bases from V and 11 bases from J; bases unmatched to any gene: 3. The CDR3 region is CASSIEGGAAFF. In DNA, the CDR3 is TGTGCCAGTAGTATAGAAGGGGGCGCGGCTTTCTTT. Full variable domain (outside the CDR3, taken from reference TRBV19 and TRBJ1-1): DGGITQSPKYLFRKEGQNVTLSCEQNLNHDAMYWYRQDPGQGLRLIYYSQIVNDFQKGDIAEGYSVSREKKESFPLTVTSAQKNPTAFYLCASSIEGGAAFFGQGTRLTVV.

The V and J genes are TRBV6-5 and TRBJ2-3, with 8 bases that match TRBD1. Losses at the gene ends were 6 bases for V and 3 bases for J; bases not matched to a gene: 5. The CDR3 is 14 amino acids. Germline assignment: CDR1 MNHEY and CDR2 SVGAGI. The CDR3 is CASRDRERTDTQYF. The CDR3 coding sequence is TGTGCCAGCAGGGACAGGGAACGGACAGATACGCAGTATTTT.

The chain links TRBV27 to TRBJ2-7; no clear D gene. Germline CDR1 reads MNHEY; CDR2 reads SMNVEV (reference sequence). The CDR3 has 13 amino acids. The ends were cut back, 4 bases at V and 3 bases at J, with 10 bases in the middle. The chain's CDR3 is CASSSINSYEQYF. Here the CDR3 DNA reads TGTGCCAGCAGTTCTATAAACAGCTACGAGCAGTACTTC.

This chain links TRBV28 with TRBJ2-7; 8 nucleotides agree with TRBD1. Trimming cost V 6 bases and J 7 bases; bases outside gene matches: 14. The length of the CDR3 is 15 residues. Germline CDR1 is MDHEN and CDR2 is SYDVKM. For the CDR3, the DNA is TGTGCCAGCAGCCTAACCCCGGACAGGGCCGCAGAGCAGTACTTC. Translating it yields CASSLTPDRAAEQYF.

This chain uses TRBV27 with TRBJ1-5, with TRBD1 identical over 7 bases. V shed 2 bases, J shed 4 bases, and the junction held 8 bases outside the gene matches. This CDR3 has 16 amino acids. The germline gives CDR1 MNHEY, CDR2 SMNVEV (reference sequence). The CDR3 DNA reads as TGTGCCAGCAGTTTAAGGGGCAGGGGGGCAAATCAGCCCCAGCATTTT. This sequence encodes CASSLRGRGANQPQHF.

The chain combines TRBV19 with TRBJ2-2; 11 nucleotides match TRBD2. The CDR3 consists of 17 residues. The V gene's germline CDR1 is LNHDA and CDR2 SQIVND (reference sequence). V lost 7 bases, J lost 0 bases, and 7 bases stayed unmatched. CDR3 DNA: TGTGCCAGTAAAAGACTAGCGGGAACCTCGAACACCGGGGAGCTGTTTTTT. It encodes CASKRLAGTSNTGELFF.

The rearrangement uses TRBV4-1 and TRBJ2-7; 10 bases align to TRBD2. V lost 3 bases and J lost 3; bases outside the gene matches: 8. The CDR3 is made up of 16 amino acids. Germline V gene data show CDR1 as MGHRA and CDR2 as YSYEKL. This CDR3 reads CASSHPLAGGNYEQYF. For the CDR3, the DNA is TGCGCCAGCAGCCACCCGTTAGCGGGGGGAAACTACGAGCAGTACTTC.